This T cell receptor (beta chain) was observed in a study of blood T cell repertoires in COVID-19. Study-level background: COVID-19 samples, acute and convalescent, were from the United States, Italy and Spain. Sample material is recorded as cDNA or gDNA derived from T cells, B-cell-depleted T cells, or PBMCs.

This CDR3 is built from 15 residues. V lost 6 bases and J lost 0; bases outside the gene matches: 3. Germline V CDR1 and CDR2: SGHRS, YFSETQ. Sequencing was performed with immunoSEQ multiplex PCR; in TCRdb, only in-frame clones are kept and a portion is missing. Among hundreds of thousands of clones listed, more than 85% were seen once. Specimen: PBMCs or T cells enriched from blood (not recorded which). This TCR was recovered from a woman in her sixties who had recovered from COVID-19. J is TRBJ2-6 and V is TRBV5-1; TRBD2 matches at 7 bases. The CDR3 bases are TGCGCCAGCACTAGGGAGGGCTCTGGGGCCAACGTCCTGACTTTC. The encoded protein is CASTREGSGANVLTF.